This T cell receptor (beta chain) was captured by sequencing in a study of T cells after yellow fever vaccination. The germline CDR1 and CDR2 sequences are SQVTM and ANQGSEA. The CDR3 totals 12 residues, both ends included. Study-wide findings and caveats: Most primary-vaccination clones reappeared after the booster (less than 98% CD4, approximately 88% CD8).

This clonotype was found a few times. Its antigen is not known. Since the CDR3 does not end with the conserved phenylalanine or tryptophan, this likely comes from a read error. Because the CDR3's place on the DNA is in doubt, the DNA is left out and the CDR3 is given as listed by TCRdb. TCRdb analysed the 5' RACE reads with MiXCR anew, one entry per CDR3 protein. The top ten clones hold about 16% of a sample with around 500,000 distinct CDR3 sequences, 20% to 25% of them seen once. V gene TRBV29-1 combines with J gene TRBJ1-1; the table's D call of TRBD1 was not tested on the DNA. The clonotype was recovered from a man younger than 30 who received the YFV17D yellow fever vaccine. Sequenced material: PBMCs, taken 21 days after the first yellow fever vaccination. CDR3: CSVEDWQGASLA.